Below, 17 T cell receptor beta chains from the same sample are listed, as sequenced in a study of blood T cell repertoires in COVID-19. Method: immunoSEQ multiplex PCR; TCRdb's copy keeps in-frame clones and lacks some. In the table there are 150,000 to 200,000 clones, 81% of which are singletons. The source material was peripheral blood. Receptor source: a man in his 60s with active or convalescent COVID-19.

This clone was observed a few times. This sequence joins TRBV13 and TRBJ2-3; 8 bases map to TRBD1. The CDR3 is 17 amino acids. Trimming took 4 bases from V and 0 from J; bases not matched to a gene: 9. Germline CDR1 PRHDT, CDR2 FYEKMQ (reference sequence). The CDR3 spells CASSWGTGQTSTDTQYF. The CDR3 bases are TGTGCCAGCAGCTGGGGGACAGGACAGACTAGCACAGATACGCAGTATTTT.

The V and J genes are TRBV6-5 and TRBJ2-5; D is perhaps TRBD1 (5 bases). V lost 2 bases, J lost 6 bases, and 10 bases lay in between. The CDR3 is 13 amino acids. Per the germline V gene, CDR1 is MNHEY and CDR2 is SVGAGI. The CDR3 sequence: CASSYQGLKTQYF. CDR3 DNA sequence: TGTGCCAGCAGTTACCAGGGTTTGAAGACCCAGTACTTC.

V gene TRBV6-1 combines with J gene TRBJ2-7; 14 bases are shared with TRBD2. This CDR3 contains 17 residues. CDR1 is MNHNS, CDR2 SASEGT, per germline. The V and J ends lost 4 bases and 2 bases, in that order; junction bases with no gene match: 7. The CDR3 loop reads CASSGGTSGGLTYEQYF. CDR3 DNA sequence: TGTGCCAGCAGTGGGGGGACTAGCGGGGGTCTTACCTACGAGCAGTACTTC.

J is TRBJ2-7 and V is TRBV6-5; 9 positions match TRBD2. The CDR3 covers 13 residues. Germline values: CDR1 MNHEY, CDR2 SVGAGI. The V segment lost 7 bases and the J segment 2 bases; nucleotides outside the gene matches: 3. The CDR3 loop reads CASMGGGAYEQYF. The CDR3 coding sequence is TGTGCCAGCATGGGCGGGGGGGCCTACGAGCAGTACTTC.

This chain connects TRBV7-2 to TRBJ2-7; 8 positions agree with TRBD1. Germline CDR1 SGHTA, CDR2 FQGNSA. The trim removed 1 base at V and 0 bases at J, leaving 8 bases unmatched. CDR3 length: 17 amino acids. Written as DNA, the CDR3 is TGTGCCAGCAGCTTAGACACCGAGGACAGGGTCTCCTACGAGCAGTACTTC. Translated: CASSLDTEDRVSYEQYF.

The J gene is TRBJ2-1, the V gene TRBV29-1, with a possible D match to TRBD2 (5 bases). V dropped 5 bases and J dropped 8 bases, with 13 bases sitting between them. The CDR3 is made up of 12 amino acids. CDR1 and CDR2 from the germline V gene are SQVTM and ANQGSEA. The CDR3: CSVRTQNHEQFF. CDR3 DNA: TGCAGCGTTCGGACTCAGAACCATGAGCAGTTCTTC.

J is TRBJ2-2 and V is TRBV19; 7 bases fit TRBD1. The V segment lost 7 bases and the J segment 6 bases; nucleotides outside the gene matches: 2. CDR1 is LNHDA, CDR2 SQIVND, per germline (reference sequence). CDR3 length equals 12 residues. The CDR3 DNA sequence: TGTGCCAGTAAAACAGGGGCCGGGGAGCTGTTTTTT. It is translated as CASKTGAGELFF.

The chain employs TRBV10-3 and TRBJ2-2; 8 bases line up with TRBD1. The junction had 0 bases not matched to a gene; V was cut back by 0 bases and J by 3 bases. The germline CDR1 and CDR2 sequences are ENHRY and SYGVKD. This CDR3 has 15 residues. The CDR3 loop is CAISESDRDTGELFF. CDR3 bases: TGTGCCATCAGTGAGTCGGACAGGGACACCGGGGAGCTGTTTTTT.

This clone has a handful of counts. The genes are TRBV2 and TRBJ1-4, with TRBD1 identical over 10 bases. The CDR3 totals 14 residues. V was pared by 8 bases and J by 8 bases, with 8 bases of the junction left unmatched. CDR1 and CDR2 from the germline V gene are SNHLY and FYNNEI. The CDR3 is CASSRDRGLEKLFF. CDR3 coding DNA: TGTGCCAGCTCCCGGGACAGGGGATTAGAAAAACTGTTTTTT.

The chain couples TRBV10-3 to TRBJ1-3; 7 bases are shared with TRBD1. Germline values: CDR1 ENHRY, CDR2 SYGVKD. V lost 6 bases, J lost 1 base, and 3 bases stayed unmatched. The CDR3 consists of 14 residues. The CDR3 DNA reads TGTGCCATCAGCGGGACAGAATCTGGAAACACCATATATTTT. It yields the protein CAISGTESGNTIYF.

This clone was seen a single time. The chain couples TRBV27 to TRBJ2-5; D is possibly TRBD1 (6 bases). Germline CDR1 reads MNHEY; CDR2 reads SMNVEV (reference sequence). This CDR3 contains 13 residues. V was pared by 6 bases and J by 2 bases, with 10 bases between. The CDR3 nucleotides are TGTGCCAGCAGACAGGGTACGCAAGAGACCCAGTACTTC. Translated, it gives CASRQGTQETQYF.

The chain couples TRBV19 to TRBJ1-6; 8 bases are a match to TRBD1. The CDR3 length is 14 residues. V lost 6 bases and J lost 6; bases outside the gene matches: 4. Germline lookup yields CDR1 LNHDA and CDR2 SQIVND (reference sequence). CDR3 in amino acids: CASSRDRTNSPLHF. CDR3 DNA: TGTGCCAGTAGCCGGGACAGGACTAATTCACCCCTCCACTTT.

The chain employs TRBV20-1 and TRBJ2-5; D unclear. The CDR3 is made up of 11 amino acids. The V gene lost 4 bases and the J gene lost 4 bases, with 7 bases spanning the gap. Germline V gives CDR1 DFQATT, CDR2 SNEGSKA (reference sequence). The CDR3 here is CSANRVETQYF. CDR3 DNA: TGCAGTGCTAACCGGGTAGAGACCCAGTACTTC.

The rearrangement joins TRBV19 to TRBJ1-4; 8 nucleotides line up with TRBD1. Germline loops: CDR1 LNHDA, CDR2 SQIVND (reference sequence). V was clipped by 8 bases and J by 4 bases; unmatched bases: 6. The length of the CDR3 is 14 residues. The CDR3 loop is CASGTQGDNEKLFF. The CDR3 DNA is TGTGCCAGTGGAACACAGGGGGATAATGAAAAACTGTTTTTT. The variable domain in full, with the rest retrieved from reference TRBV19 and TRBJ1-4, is DGGITQSPKYLFRKEGQNVTLSCEQNLNHDAMYWYRQDPGQGLRLIYYSQIVNDFQKGDIAEGYSVSREKKESFPLTVTSAQKNPTAFYLCASGTQGDNEKLFFGSGTQLSVL.

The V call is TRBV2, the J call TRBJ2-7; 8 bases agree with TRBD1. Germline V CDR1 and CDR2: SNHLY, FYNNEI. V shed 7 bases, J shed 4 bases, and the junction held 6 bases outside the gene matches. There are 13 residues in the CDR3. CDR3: CASKTGDFYEQYF. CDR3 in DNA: TGTGCCAGCAAGACAGGGGATTTTTACGAGCAGTACTTC.

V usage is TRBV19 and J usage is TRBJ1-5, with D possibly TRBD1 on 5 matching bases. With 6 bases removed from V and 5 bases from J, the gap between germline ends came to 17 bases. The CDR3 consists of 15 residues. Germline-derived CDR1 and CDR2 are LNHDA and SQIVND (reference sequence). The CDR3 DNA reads TGTGCCAGTAGCAATTCGGGCGGGGCCCATCAGCCCCAGCATTTT. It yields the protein CASSNSGGAHQPQHF. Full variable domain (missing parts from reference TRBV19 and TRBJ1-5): DGGITQSPKYLFRKEGQNVTLSCEQNLNHDAMYWYRQDPGQGLRLIYYSQIVNDFQKGDIAEGYSVSREKKESFPLTVTSAQKNPTAFYLCASSNSGGAHQPQHFGDGTRLSIL.

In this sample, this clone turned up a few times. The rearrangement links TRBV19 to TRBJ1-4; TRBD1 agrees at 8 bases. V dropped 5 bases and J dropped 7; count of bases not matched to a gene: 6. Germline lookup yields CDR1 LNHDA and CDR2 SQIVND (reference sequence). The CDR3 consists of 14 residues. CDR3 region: CASSQTGTGEKLFF. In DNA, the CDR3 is TGTGCCAGTAGTCAAACGGGGACAGGTGAAAAACTGTTTTTT.